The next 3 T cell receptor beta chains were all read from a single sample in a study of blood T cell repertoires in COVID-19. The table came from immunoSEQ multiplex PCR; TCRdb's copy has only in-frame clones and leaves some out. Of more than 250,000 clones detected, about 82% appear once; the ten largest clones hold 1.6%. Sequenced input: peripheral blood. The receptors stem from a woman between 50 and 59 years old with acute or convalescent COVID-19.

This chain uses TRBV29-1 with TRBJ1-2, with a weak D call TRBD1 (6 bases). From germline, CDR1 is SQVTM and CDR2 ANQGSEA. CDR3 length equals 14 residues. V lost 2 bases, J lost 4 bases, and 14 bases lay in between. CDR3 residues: CSVERGTGGYGYTF. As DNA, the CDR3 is TGCAGCGTTGAAAGGGGGACGGGGGGCTATGGCTACACCTTC.

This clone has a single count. For the CDR3, the DNA is TGTGCCATCCAGGACAGGGACTATGGCTACACCTTC. Encoded protein: CAIQDRDYGYTF. The chain employs TRBV28 and TRBJ1-2, with 8 positions matching TRBD1. CDR1 is MDHEN, CDR2 SYDVKM, per germline. V was pared by 10 bases and J by 3 bases, with 4 bases of the junction left unmatched. CDR3 length equals 12 residues.

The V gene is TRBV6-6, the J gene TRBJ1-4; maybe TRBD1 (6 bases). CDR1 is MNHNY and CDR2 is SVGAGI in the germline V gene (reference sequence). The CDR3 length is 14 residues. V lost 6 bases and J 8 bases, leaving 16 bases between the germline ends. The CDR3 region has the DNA TGTGCCAGCAGAGATAGGGGGTTAGGCGAAAAACTGTTTTTT. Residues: CASRDRGLGEKLFF.